This T cell receptor beta chain came from a study of blood T cell repertoires in COVID-19. Study summary: The United States, Italy and Spain supplied acute and convalescent COVID-19 samples. PBMCs, B-cell-depleted T cells, or T cells provided the cDNA or gDNA that made up the material.

In the study's own analysis: Estimation of nucleated cell counts was performed using reference gene primer amplification. Clones were read by immunoSEQ multiplex PCR, and TCRdb kept only the in-frame ones, dropping some. V and J calls plus clone size are reproduced from that table; the DNA served to infer D and trimming. Among about 76,000 clones listed, 80% to 90% were seen once. V lost 3 bases, J lost 5 bases, and 25 bases lay in between. CDR3 size: 19 residues. CDR1 and CDR2 from the germline V gene are LNHNV and YYDKDF (reference sequence). The sequence was collected from a human donor in a cohort sampled during active COVID-19. Sequenced sample: peripheral blood. V is TRBV15 and J is TRBJ2-2, with D possibly being TRBD1 (6 bases). The CDR3 sequence: CATSSGGWVPRVDTGELFF. The CDR3 DNA sequence: TGTGCCACCAGCAGTGGGGGCTGGGTGCCCCGGGTGGATACCGGGGAGCTGTTTTTT.